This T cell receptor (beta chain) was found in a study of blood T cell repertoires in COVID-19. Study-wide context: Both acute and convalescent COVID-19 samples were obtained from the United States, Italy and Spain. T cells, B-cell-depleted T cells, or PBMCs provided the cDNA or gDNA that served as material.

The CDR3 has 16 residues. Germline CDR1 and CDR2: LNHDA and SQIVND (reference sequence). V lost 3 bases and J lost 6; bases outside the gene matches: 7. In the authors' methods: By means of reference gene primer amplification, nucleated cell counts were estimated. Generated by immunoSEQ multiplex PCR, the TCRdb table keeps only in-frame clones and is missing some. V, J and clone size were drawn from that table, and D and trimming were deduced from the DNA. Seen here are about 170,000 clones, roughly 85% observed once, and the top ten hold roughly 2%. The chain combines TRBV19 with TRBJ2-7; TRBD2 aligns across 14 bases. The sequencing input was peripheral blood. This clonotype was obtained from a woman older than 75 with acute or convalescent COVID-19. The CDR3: CASSIPGLAGGLEQYF. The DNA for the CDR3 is TGTGCCAGTAGTATCCCCGGACTAGCGGGAGGACTCGAGCAGTACTTC.